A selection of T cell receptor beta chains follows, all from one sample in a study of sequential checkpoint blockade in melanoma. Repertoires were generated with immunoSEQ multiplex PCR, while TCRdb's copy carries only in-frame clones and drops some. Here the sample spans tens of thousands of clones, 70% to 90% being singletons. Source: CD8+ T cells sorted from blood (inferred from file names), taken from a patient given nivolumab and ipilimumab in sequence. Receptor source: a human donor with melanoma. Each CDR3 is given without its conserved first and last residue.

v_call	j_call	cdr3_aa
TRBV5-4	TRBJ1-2	ASSFRGSNYGYT
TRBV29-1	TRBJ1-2	SVDSGGYT
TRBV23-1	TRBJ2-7	ASSQSGRGNSYEQY
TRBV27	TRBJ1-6	ASRDREVTYNSPLH
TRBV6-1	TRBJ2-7	ASSGRDNHYEQY
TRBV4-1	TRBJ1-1	ASSQFEDRPYTEAF
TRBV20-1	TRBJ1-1	SASRVEAF
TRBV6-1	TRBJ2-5	ASSEVGGGQETQY
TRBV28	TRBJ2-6	ASSLGGRDGANVLT
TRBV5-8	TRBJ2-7	ASTLNGGDLSYEQY
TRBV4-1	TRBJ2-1	ASSQEPSGQNEQF
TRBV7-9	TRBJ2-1	ASSLLLADEQF
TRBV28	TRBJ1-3	ASSLTSTGNTIY
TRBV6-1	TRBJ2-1	ASSEGTSGSNEQF
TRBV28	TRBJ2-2	ASTFDPSGTGELF
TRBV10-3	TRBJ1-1	AISEGQGAMNTEAF
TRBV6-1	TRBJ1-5	ASSDLEFNQPQH
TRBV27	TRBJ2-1	ASSFKREYNEQF
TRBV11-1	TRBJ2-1	ASSLSGNEQF
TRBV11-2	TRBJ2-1	ASSLASGQGSLGEQF
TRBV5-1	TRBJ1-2	ASSLDSSNYGYT
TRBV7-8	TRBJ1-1	ASSFSSGRGEAF
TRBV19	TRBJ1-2	ASTEGGDGYT
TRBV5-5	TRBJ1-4	ASSPGTDVLF
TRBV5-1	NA	ASSLSRGGSEQY
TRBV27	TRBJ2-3	ASSLGTGWTDTQY
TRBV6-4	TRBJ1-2	ASSPTPNYGYT
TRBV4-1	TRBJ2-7	ASSPTSFWYEQY
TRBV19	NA	ASSPHRGWDFEQY
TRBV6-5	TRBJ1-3	ASSYLGALAGNTIY
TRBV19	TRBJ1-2	ASSLPEQSTAGFYGYT
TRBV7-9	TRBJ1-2	ASSTGQGEANYGYT
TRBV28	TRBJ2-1	ASSTGGSYNEQF